The 11 T cell receptor beta chains presented below share a single source sample, sequenced in a study of post-analysis software for immune sequencing data. Study-wide points: Relative to controls, patients had roughly five TRBV segments at higher frequency, with TRBV5-6, TRBV5-1 and TRBV20-1 among these.

TCR beta libraries were prepared from cDNA with unique molecular identifiers. Via MiXCR, TCRdb re-called the PCR reads, giving one row per CDR3 protein. The sample lists roughly 400,000 distinct CDR3 sequences, roughly 40% occurring once. No antigen has been identified for these receptors. The sequencing sample was made of blood. Receptors originate from a girl aged 2 to 10 with multiple sclerosis.

This clonotype was seen a handful of times. DNA of the CDR3: TGCAGTGCCAGGGACAGGGGGCGCGGGGAGCTGTTTTTT. This encodes CSARDRGRGELFF. The genes are TRBV20-1 and TRBJ2-2, with 12 positions matching TRBD1. The CDR3 runs to 13 residues. V lost 6 bases and J lost 7; bases outside the gene matches: 3. Germline CDR1 is DFQATT and CDR2 is SNEGSKA (reference sequence).

The rearrangement joins TRBV9 to TRBJ2-1; 8 nucleotides agree with TRBD2. The ends lost 0 bases at V and 2 bases at J; junction bases unmatched: 7. The germline V gene encodes CDR1 SGDLS and CDR2 YYNGEE. CDR3 length: 17 residues. This CDR3 reads CASSVDGRGAPYNEQFF. The CDR3 DNA is TGTGCCAGCAGCGTAGATGGGCGGGGGGCTCCCTACAATGAGCAGTTCTTC.

The chain recombines TRBV5-1 with TRBJ2-5; D may be TRBD1 (6 bases). CDR3 size: 14 residues. CDR1 and CDR2 from the germline V gene are SGHRS and YFSETQ. V lost 2 bases and J lost 9, with 17 bases in between. The CDR3 DNA sequence: TGCGCCAGCAGCTTCATCCCAGGGGTAGTGGCCCAGTACTTC. This gives the protein CASSFIPGVVAQYF.

J is TRBJ2-7 and V is TRBV28; 9 bases align to TRBD1. CDR3 length: 13 amino acids. V dropped 6 bases and J dropped 3; count of bases not matched to a gene: 3. Germline CDR1 and CDR2: MDHEN and SYDVKM. The CDR3 is CASRWTGVYEQYF. CDR3 coding DNA: TGTGCCAGCAGATGGACAGGGGTCTACGAGCAGTACTTC.

This clonotype was picked up a small number of times. The genes are TRBV29-1 and TRBJ1-5, with 7 positions matching TRBD1. Germline CDR1 reads SQVTM; CDR2 reads ANQGSEA. V lost 5 bases, J lost 5 bases, and 3 bases stayed unmatched. CDR3 length: 12 residues. The CDR3, as DNA: TGCAGCGTTTCCGACAGGGATCAGCCCCAGCATTTT. Amino acid sequence: CSVSDRDQPQHF.

The chain recombines TRBV9 with TRBJ1-1; possibly TRBD1 for D (6 bases). CDR1 and CDR2 (germline): SGDLS, YYNGEE. Trimming took off 0 bases at V and 3 bases at J, with 24 bases between the two ends. This CDR3 comprises 19 residues. This CDR3 is CASSVATGSWGERDTEAFF. The CDR3 DNA reads as TGTGCCAGCAGCGTAGCTACAGGGTCATGGGGTGAAAGGGACACTGAAGCTTTCTTT.

This clonotype was counted a few times. This chain uses TRBV10-3 with TRBJ2-7, with 7 bases matching TRBD1. The CDR3 sequence is 16 residues long. Germline values: CDR1 ENHRY, CDR2 SYGVKD. The junction had 15 bases not matched to a gene; V was cut back by 6 bases and J by 4 bases. CDR3 nucleotide sequence: TGTGCCATCAGCGCCACGGGACAGCCTAGACGTTACGAGCAGTACTTC. Translating gives CAISATGQPRRYEQYF.

This clonotype was seen a few times. The rearrangement joins TRBV5-1 to TRBJ2-1; 8 bases are shared with TRBD1. CDR1 is SGHRS, CDR2 YFSETQ, per germline. The CDR3 is 15 amino acids. Trimming at V came to 4 bases and at J to 3 bases, leaving 6 bases not matched to a gene. CDR3 sequence: CASSHGQGNYNEQFF. Written as DNA, the CDR3 is TGCGCCAGCAGCCACGGACAGGGAAACTACAATGAGCAGTTCTTC.

This clonotype has more than one count but fewer than ten. The chain joins TRBV15 to TRBJ2-3; D not resolved. The germline V gene encodes CDR1 LNHNV and CDR2 YYDKDF (reference sequence). V lost 5 bases and J 4 bases, leaving 4 bases between the germline ends. The CDR3 is 11 amino acids. The CDR3 coding sequence is TGTGCCACCAGCTATGCAGATACGCAGTATTTT. This translates into CATSYADTQYF. Variable domain in full (rest from reference TRBV15 and TRBJ2-3): DAMVIQNPRYQVTQFGKPVTLSCSQTLNHNVMYWYQQKSSQAPKLLFHYYDKDFNNEADTPDNFQSRRPNTSFCFLDIRSPGLGDTAMYLCATSYADTQYFGPGTRLTVL.

The chain couples TRBV29-1 to TRBJ2-1, with 8 bases that match TRBD2. This CDR3 has 12 residues. From germline, CDR1 is SQVTM and CDR2 ANQGSEA. J was trimmed by 10 bases and V by 6 bases; bases with no gene match: 8. The CDR3 loop is CSVYSLAGEQFF. In nucleotides, the CDR3 is TGCAGCGTCTACTCATTAGCGGGGGAGCAGTTCTTC.

This chain uses TRBV4-3 with TRBJ1-1; D is perhaps TRBD1 (6 bases). The V gene lost 4 bases and the J gene lost 7 bases, with 19 bases spanning the gap. CDR3 size: 15 residues. Germline V gene data show CDR1 as LGHNA and CDR2 as YSLEER. CDR3: CASSPTRTGRSEAFF. Here the CDR3 DNA reads TGCGCCAGCAGCCCGACCCGTACAGGGAGAAGTGAAGCTTTCTTT.